The 14 T cell receptor beta chains in this list originate from one sample, sequenced in a study of spatial heterogeneity in lung cancer. TCRdb re-derived calls from the 5' RACE reads in MiXCR, one entry per CDR3 protein. The profile shows under 10,000 distinct CDR3 sequences, 9% to 10% of them singletons. Time point noted: sample taken at primary tumor resection. This material consisted of normal lung tissue next to the tumor, taken at surgery. Receptors were obtained from a male donor with early-stage non-small cell lung cancer.

At least ten counts were recorded for this clonotype. The V gene is TRBV6-5, the J gene TRBJ1-1; D uncertain. There are 13 residues in the CDR3. V was clipped by 2 bases and J by 0 bases, with 4 bases between them. The germline CDR1 and CDR2 sequences are MNHEY and SVGAGI. CDR3 coding DNA: TGTGCCAGCAGTTACGGTATGAACACTGAAGCTTTCTTT. Translation: CASSYGMNTEAFF.

This clonotype was observed at least ten times. The chain links TRBV9 to TRBJ2-1, with 12 positions matching TRBD2. This CDR3 comprises 16 residues. V lost 4 bases to trimming and J lost 2 bases; unmatched junction nucleotides: 4. Germline-derived CDR1 and CDR2 are SGDLS and YYNGEE. This chain's CDR3 is CASSLGLAGPYNEQFF. In DNA, the CDR3 is TGTGCCAGCAGCCTAGGACTAGCGGGGCCCTACAATGAGCAGTTCTTC.

In this sample, this clonotype turned up many times. V usage is TRBV20-1 and J usage is TRBJ2-5, with D perhaps matching TRBD2 (5 bases). The germline CDR1 and CDR2 sequences are DFQATT and SNEGSKA (reference sequence). The CDR3 contains 12 residues. Trimming took 3 bases from V and 5 from J, leaving 10 bases between them. Written as DNA, the CDR3 is TGCAGTGCTAGTGGACTTGTTGAGACCCAGTACTTC. Protein product: CSASGLVETQYF.

This clonotype is classed as medium-sized. The V and J genes are TRBV7-6 and TRBJ2-7; 11 bases are shared with TRBD2. Unmatched junction bases numbered 12, after V lost 5 bases and J lost 0 bases. CDR3 length equals 18 residues. The germline gives CDR1 SGHVS, CDR2 FNYEAQ. The CDR3 reads CASSPAGTSGDSSYEQYF. DNA of the CDR3: TGTGCCAGCAGCCCAGCCGGGACTAGCGGAGACAGCTCCTACGAGCAGTACTTC.

This clonotype was seen repeatedly, ten times or more. V is TRBV29-1 and J is TRBJ2-2, with 7 bases matching TRBD1. V dropped 5 bases and J dropped 2; count of bases not matched to a gene: 5. CDR3 length equals 14 residues. Germline CDR1 and CDR2: SQVTM and ANQGSEA. The CDR3 nucleotides are TGCAGCGTTTCGGGACAGCTTAACACCGGGGAGCTGTTTTTT. Its translation is CSVSGQLNTGELFF.

There are many counts of this clonotype. The gene calls are TRBV30 and TRBJ2-2; 8 bases fit TRBD1. The CDR3 is 15 amino acids. The germline gives CDR1 GTSNPN, CDR2 SVGIG (reference sequence). Losses at the gene ends were 1 base for V and 3 bases for J; bases not matched to a gene: 4. The chain's CDR3 is CAWSAGTGYTGELFF. In DNA, the CDR3 is TGTGCCTGGAGTGCCGGGACAGGTTACACCGGGGAGCTGTTTTTT.

This clonotype was detected ten times or more. The rearrangement joins TRBV28 to TRBJ2-7, with TRBD1 identical over 8 bases. The ends lost 6 bases at V and 4 bases at J; junction bases unmatched: 8. The CDR3 length is 14 residues. Germline values: CDR1 MDHEN, CDR2 SYDVKM. The CDR3 spells CASRNQGAGYEQYF. The DNA for the CDR3 is TGTGCCAGCAGAAACCAGGGGGCCGGGTACGAGCAGTACTTC. The full variable domain, in which reference TRBV28 and TRBJ2-7 provide the parts outside the CDR3, is DVKVTQSSRYLVKRTGEKVFLECVQDMDHENMFWYRQDPGLGLRLIYFSYDVKMKEKGDIPEGYSVSREKKERFSLILESASTNQTSMYLCASRNQGAGYEQYFGPGTRLTVT.

This rearrangement joins TRBV30 to TRBJ2-1, with D unclear. The V end was cut by 2 bases, the J end by 7 bases, with 9 bases between. The CDR3 is made up of 12 amino acids. CDR1 is GTSNPN and CDR2 is SVGIG in the germline V gene (reference sequence). The CDR3 DNA reads as TGTGCCTGGAGTAATCTGGGGAATGAGCAGTTCTTC. It yields the protein CAWSNLGNEQFF.

Ten or more counts support this clonotype. The rearrangement joins TRBV3-1 to TRBJ1-1; 7 bases match TRBD1. Trimming at V came to 2 bases and at J to 3 bases, leaving 3 bases not matched to a gene. This CDR3 has 14 amino acids. Germline V gene lookup returns CDR1 LGHDT and CDR2 YNNKEL (reference sequence). The CDR3 is CASSQQGGYTEAFF. CDR3 coding DNA: TGTGCCAGCAGCCAACAGGGGGGTTACACTGAAGCTTTCTTT. Together with reference TRBV3-1 and TRBJ1-1, the CDR3 gives the full variable domain: DTAVSQTPKYLVTQMGNDKSIKCEQNLGHDTMYWYKQDSKKFLKIMFSYNNKELIINETVPNRFSPKSPDKAHLNLHINSLELGDSAVYFCASSQQGGYTEAFFGQGTRLTVV.

There are many counts of this clonotype. The chain carries TRBV14 and TRBJ2-1; D call uncertain. The CDR3 totals 13 residues. Trimming removed 0 bases from V and 12 bases from J, with 12 bases in between. CDR1 is SGHDN, CDR2 FVKESK, per germline. The DNA of the CDR3 is TGTGCCAGCAGCCAAGATACCGGAGTATGGCAGTTCTTC. It codes for CASSQDTGVWQFF.

This chain connects TRBV27 to TRBJ2-2; D possibly matches TRBD1 or TRBD2 (6 bases each). Trimming cost V 6 bases and J 6 bases, with 11 bases left between them. Germline CDR1 MNHEY, CDR2 SMNVEV (reference sequence). The CDR3 runs 13 residues. The CDR3 sequence: CASRWGAAGELFF. CDR3 DNA: TGTGCCAGCAGATGGGGGGCAGCCGGGGAGCTGTTTTTT.

There are many counts of this clonotype. V usage is TRBV6-2 or TRBV6-3 and J usage is TRBJ2-7; D not certain. Trimming took 7 bases from V and 3 from J, leaving 16 bases between them. CDR3 size: 14 residues. The V gene's germline CDR1 is MNHEY and CDR2 SVGEGT. The CDR3 is CASTLYGGYYEQYF. CDR3 bases: TGTGCCAGCACCCTTTACGGTGGGTACTACGAGCAGTACTTC.

This clonotype has at least ten counts. J is TRBJ2-4 and V is TRBV7-3; 7 bases are shared with TRBD2. Germline trimming cut 4 bases from V and 12 bases from J; bases unmatched to any gene: 9. The CDR3 totals 13 residues. Looked up from germline, CDR1 is SGHTA and CDR2 is FQGTGA. CDR3 residues: CASSSGGGGSQYF. The CDR3 coding sequence is TGTGCCAGCAGCTCAGGTGGAGGCGGGAGTCAGTACTTC.

This clonotype is classed as medium-sized. The chain uses TRBV10-3 and TRBJ1-5; no reliable D call. The CDR3 extends over 14 amino acids. V dropped 4 bases and J dropped 4 bases, with 11 bases sitting between them. In germline, CDR1 is ENHRY, CDR2 SYGVKD. This chain's CDR3 is CAISGAGANQPQHF. The CDR3 region has the DNA TGTGCCATCAGTGGAGCGGGCGCTAATCAGCCCCAGCATTTT.